The 29 T cell receptor beta chains below were found in one sample sequenced in a study of brain T cells in children with intractable seizures. Here immunoSEQ multiplex PCR was the method, and the copy in TCRdb shows in-frame clones only, minus some. In the table there are just under 65,000 clones, roughly 95% of which are singletons. The specimen was peripheral blood, collected at surgery. The receptors were sampled from a boy less than two years old with focal cortical dysplasia and intractable seizures.

This chain joins TRBV6-1 and TRBJ2-5; either TRBD1 or TRBD2 may fit D (5 bases each). The length of the CDR3 is 17 residues. Germline CDR1 MNHNS, CDR2 SASEGT. V was cut by 2 bases and J by 4 bases, with 20 bases left in between. The CDR3 spells CASSEKISRGTVETQYF. The CDR3 nucleotides read TGTGCCAGCAGTGAAAAGATATCCCGAGGGACCGTAGAGACCCAGTACTTC.

This clone showed up just once. The chain links TRBV7-2 to TRBJ2-1; unclear D gene. Trimming cost V 5 bases and J 0 bases, with 11 bases left between them. CDR3 length: 15 amino acids. Per the germline V gene, CDR1 is SGHTA and CDR2 is FQGNSA. Here the CDR3 reads CASSLQPSSYNEQFF. The CDR3 coding sequence is TGTGCCAGCAGCCTGCAACCGAGCTCCTACAATGAGCAGTTCTTC.

V gene TRBV7-2 combines with J gene TRBJ1-4, with D possibly being TRBD1 (5 bases). V shed 5 bases and J shed 0 bases, with 16 bases lying between them. The CDR3 totals 17 residues. From germline, CDR1 is SGHTA and CDR2 FQGNSA. The CDR3 nucleotides read TGTGCCAGCAGCCCGCTCTTGAGGGGACCAACTAATGAAAAACTGTTTTTT. Residues: CASSPLLRGPTNEKLFF. Full variable domain (outside the CDR3, taken from reference TRBV7-2 and TRBJ1-4): GAGVSQSPSNKVTEKGKDVELRCDPISGHTALYWYRQSLGQGLEFLIYFQGNSAPDKSGLPSDRFSAERTGGSVSTLTIQRTQQEDSAVYLCASSPLLRGPTNEKLFFGSGTQLSVL.

The DNA for the CDR3 is TGTGCCAGCAGCGCCCCAGGACTAGCGGGAGGGCCGGGCACAGATACGCAGTATTTT. This encodes CASSAPGLAGGPGTDTQYF. The gene calls are TRBV9 and TRBJ2-3; 15 bases fit TRBD2. Trimming removed 3 bases from V and 1 base from J; junction bases left unmatched: 9. The CDR3 is 19 residues long. Germline CDR1 reads SGDLS; CDR2 reads YYNGEE.

The chain employs TRBV5-1 and TRBJ2-1, with TRBD2 matching over 9 bases. Germline V CDR1 and CDR2: SGHRS, YFSETQ. V lost 3 bases to trimming and J lost 7 bases; unmatched junction nucleotides: 20. This CDR3 comprises 19 residues. The CDR3 region is CASSWGTRGGAPILNEQFF. CDR3 sequence (DNA): TGCGCCAGCAGCTGGGGGACTCGCGGGGGGGCGCCTATATTGAATGAGCAGTTCTTC.

The chain couples TRBV6-1 to TRBJ2-3; 9 nucleotides line up with TRBD2. This CDR3 is 16 amino acids long. Germline CDR1 is MNHNS and CDR2 is SASEGT. The junction had 3 bases not matched to a gene; V was cut back by 1 base and J by 1 base. CDR3: CASSEEASGGTDTQYF. DNA of the CDR3: TGTGCCAGCAGTGAAGAGGCTAGCGGGGGCACAGATACGCAGTATTTT.

CDR3 sequence (DNA): TGTGCCAGCAGTCCAATTAACTTGGGGTACAATGAGCAGTTCTTC. Encoded protein: CASSPINLGYNEQFF. The gene calls are TRBV27 and TRBJ2-1; D is undetermined. Trimming left V 5 bases short and J 4 bases short, with 15 bases between. This CDR3 region has 15 residues. CDR1 is MNHEY, CDR2 SMNVEV, per germline (reference sequence).

On this clone itself: Other nucleotide sequences in the sample specify the same CDR3. The rearrangement links TRBV12-3 or TRBV12-4 to TRBJ1-2, with 8 nucleotides matching TRBD1. V lost 6 bases, J lost 6 bases, and 3 bases stayed unmatched. The CDR3 covers 12 residues. The CDR3 coding sequence is TGTGCCAGCAGCCTGACAGGGGATGGCTACACCTTC. This translates into CASSLTGDGYTF.

This chain links TRBV3-1 (or the pseudogene TRBV3-2) with TRBJ1-5, with a weak D call TRBD1 (6 bases). The CDR3 runs 19 residues. The V gene's germline CDR1 is LGHDT and CDR2 YNNKEL (reference sequence). Trimming removed 1 base at V and 3 bases at J, with 22 bases between. The CDR3 DNA reads TGTGCCAGCAGCCAAGGACAGGCCGGACCCGAGGGCTCCAATCAGCCCCAGCATTTT. It specifies CASSQGQAGPEGSNQPQHF.

The V gene is TRBV13, the J gene TRBJ1-2; unclear D gene. The V and J ends lost 0 bases and 0 bases respectively, with 14 bases between them. CDR1 and CDR2 from the germline V gene are PRHDT and FYEKMQ (reference sequence). The CDR3 is 17 amino acids. CDR3 bases: TGTGCCAGCAGCTTAGGGCCTTGGACGGTCCCTAACTATGGCTACACCTTC. Amino acid sequence: CASSLGPWTVPNYGYTF.

V and J are TRBV18 and TRBJ2-6, with 10 bases identical to TRBD1. V was clipped by 1 base and J by 4 bases; unmatched bases: 7. The CDR3 length is 18 residues. Germline V gene sequence: CDR1 KGHSH, CDR2 LQKENI. CDR3 loop: CASSPLRTGGRGANVLTF. CDR3 coding DNA: TGTGCCAGCTCACCACTGAGGACAGGGGGTAGAGGGGCCAACGTCCTGACTTTC.

The J gene is TRBJ2-3, the V gene TRBV11-2; D may be TRBD2 (5 bases). From germline, CDR1 is SGHAT and CDR2 FQNNGV. V gave up 5 bases and J gave up 6 bases, with 6 bases separating them. The CDR3 has 11 residues. CDR3 DNA: TGTGCCAGCAGCCGGAGGGATACGCAGTATTTT. Translation gives CASSRRDTQYF.

This chain links TRBV27 with TRBJ2-7; 8 nucleotides line up with TRBD2. Germline lookup yields CDR1 MNHEY and CDR2 SMNVEV (reference sequence). The J segment lost 2 bases and the V segment lost 6 bases, leaving 12 bases of the junction unmatched. The CDR3 is 16 amino acids. CDR3 coding DNA: TGTGCCAGCAGCCCAGAGACTAGCGCATACCCCTACGAGCAGTACTTC. The encoded protein is CASSPETSAYPYEQYF.

CDR3 residues: CASSRGTGALEQYF. Written as DNA, the CDR3 is TGCGCCAGCAGTAGGGGGACAGGCGCCCTCGAGCAGTACTTC. This chain connects TRBV5-1 to TRBJ2-7; 8 bases are a match to TRBD1. The CDR3 runs 14 residues. Trimming removed 5 bases from V and 6 bases from J; junction bases left unmatched: 10. Germline V lookup: CDR1 SGHRS, CDR2 YFSETQ.

This clone was seen just once. One end of the junction does not line up with germline, which may come from a read error. The chain has TRBV6-1 and TRBJ2-1; TRBD2 might be the D (5 bases). In germline, CDR1 is MNHNS, CDR2 SASEGT. CDR3 size: 14 residues. The CDR3 DNA reads TGTGCCAGCAGCGAAGAGGGTGCAGGCAATGAGCAGTTCTTC. Translating it yields CASSEEGAGNEQFF.

This chain joins TRBV24-1 and TRBJ2-7; 9 nucleotides line up with TRBD1. Germline assignment: CDR1 KGHDR and CDR2 SFDVKD. Losses at the gene ends were 5 bases for V and 4 bases for J; bases not matched to a gene: 8. The CDR3 is 15 amino acids. In nucleotides, the CDR3 is TGTGCCACCAGTGGCTGGGACAGGGATCGGTACGAGCAGTACTTC. Translating gives CATSGWDRDRYEQYF.

The chain is built from TRBV5-1 and TRBJ2-2; D is ambiguous. The germline CDR1 and CDR2 sequences are SGHRS and YFSETQ. Trimming took off 1 base at V and 4 bases at J, with 8 bases between the two ends. The CDR3 runs 14 residues. CDR3 nucleotide sequence: TGCGCCAGCAGCTTGCGATTGGGCACCGGGGAGCTGTTTTTT. Its translation is CASSLRLGTGELFF.

This sequence joins TRBV10-1 and TRBJ2-6; the D is unclear. Germline V CDR1 and CDR2: WNHNN, SYGVQD (reference sequence). The CDR3 has 14 residues. The V and J ends lost 0 bases and 4 bases respectively, with 4 bases between them. CDR3 protein: CASSESPGANVLTF. The CDR3 region has the DNA TGCGCCAGCAGTGAGTCCCCGGGGGCCAACGTCCTGACTTTC.

The V and J genes are TRBV5-5 and TRBJ2-5; TRBD1 matches at 7 bases. CDR3 length equals 15 residues. J lost 5 bases, V lost 2 bases, and 9 bases had no gene match. Germline V gives CDR1 SGHKS, CDR2 YYEKEE (reference sequence). This chain's CDR3 is CASSFPGQRKETQYF. The CDR3 region has the DNA TGTGCCAGCAGCTTTCCGGGACAGAGGAAGGAGACCCAGTACTTC.

The chain is built from TRBV3-1 (or the pseudogene TRBV3-2) and TRBJ2-1, with D maybe TRBD2 (6 bases). There are 16 residues in the CDR3. V lost 2 bases and J 6 bases, leaving 17 bases between the germline ends. CDR1 is LGHDT and CDR2 is YNNKEL in the germline V gene (reference sequence). The chain's CDR3 is CASSQNRDWGPNEQFF. CDR3 coding DNA: TGTGCCAGCAGCCAAAACCGGGACTGGGGTCCCAATGAGCAGTTCTTC.

CDR3 sequence: CASSNGAGNTIYF. In nucleotides, the CDR3 is TGTGCCAGTAGTAACGGGGCTGGAAACACCATATATTTT. The chain links TRBV19 to TRBJ1-3; D is unclear. The germline gives CDR1 LNHDA, CDR2 SQIVND (reference sequence). Trimming took 4 bases from V and 2 from J, leaving 6 bases between them. The CDR3 runs 13 residues.

The chain couples TRBV10-3 to TRBJ2-5, with a weak D call TRBD1 (5 bases). Germline V gives CDR1 ENHRY, CDR2 SYGVKD. V lost 8 bases, J lost 3 bases, and 13 bases lay in between. There are 13 residues in the CDR3. CDR3 DNA: TGTGCCATCTCGTCAGGGTCGGAAGAGACCCAGTACTTC. Protein: CAISSGSEETQYF.

The V and J genes are TRBV23-1 and TRBJ2-1; TRBD1 might be the D (6 bases). TRBV23-1 carries the ORF label, with uncertain function. The CDR3 length is 11 residues. CDR3 coding DNA: TGCGGACGCAGAGGGGGCAATGAGCAGTTCTTC. It codes for CGRRGGNEQFF.

V is TRBV19 and J is TRBJ2-2; TRBD1 aligns across 7 bases. Germline loops: CDR1 LNHDA, CDR2 SQIVND (reference sequence). This CDR3 is 18 amino acids long. Unmatched junction bases numbered 10, after V lost 3 bases and J lost 0 bases. In DNA form, the CDR3 reads TGTGCCAGTAGTATGGTTGCAACGGGACAGACGAACACCGGGGAGCTGTTTTTT. It encodes CASSMVATGQTNTGELFF.

The V gene is TRBV5-4, the J gene TRBJ2-2; 9 nucleotides agree with TRBD2. Germline V gene data show CDR1 as SGHNT and CDR2 as YYREEE (reference sequence). V shed 6 bases, J shed 4 bases, and the junction held 10 bases outside the gene matches. The CDR3 is made up of 16 amino acids. The CDR3 region is CASTRSGGYGTGELFF. The CDR3 nucleotides are TGTGCCAGCACCCGTAGCGGGGGTTATGGCACCGGGGAGCTGTTTTTT.

This clone was recorded once. The chain employs TRBV4-1 and TRBJ2-1; no firm D call. The germline gives CDR1 MGHRA, CDR2 YSYEKL. V lost 1 base to trimming and J lost 2 bases, with 15 bases between them. The CDR3 runs 17 residues. The CDR3 spells CASSQGLLRTPYNEQFF. CDR3 in DNA: TGCGCCAGCAGCCAAGGGCTTTTGCGGACCCCCTACAATGAGCAGTTCTTC.

The V and J genes are TRBV7-9 and TRBJ1-5, with D possibly TRBD1 on 5 matching bases. The ends were cut back, 5 bases at V and 2 bases at J, with 7 bases in the middle. Germline CDR1 reads SEHNR; CDR2 reads FQNEAQ (reference sequence). The CDR3 is 13 residues long. The CDR3 region has the DNA TGTGCCAGCAGCAGGGGTGGCAATCAGCCCCAGCATTTT. Protein sequence: CASSRGGNQPQHF.

The chain couples TRBV12-5 to TRBJ2-7; TRBD1 might be the D (6 bases). This CDR3 is built from 14 residues. V was shortened by 4 bases and J by 5 bases, with 15 bases between the two germline ends. CDR1 is LGHNT and CDR2 is FRNRAP in the germline V gene. The CDR3 spells CASGSGTGYDEQYF. In DNA form, the CDR3 reads TGTGCTAGTGGTTCGGGAACAGGGTACGACGAGCAGTACTTC.

The chain combines TRBV14 with TRBJ1-4; 8 bases align to TRBD1. CDR3 length equals 17 residues. The germline gives CDR1 SGHDN, CDR2 FVKESK. Trimming removed 4 bases from V and 2 bases from J; junction bases left unmatched: 9. The CDR3, as DNA: TGTGCCAGCAGCCGAATGGGGACAGGCGATACTAATGAAAAACTGTTTTTT. As protein: CASSRMGTGDTNEKLFF.